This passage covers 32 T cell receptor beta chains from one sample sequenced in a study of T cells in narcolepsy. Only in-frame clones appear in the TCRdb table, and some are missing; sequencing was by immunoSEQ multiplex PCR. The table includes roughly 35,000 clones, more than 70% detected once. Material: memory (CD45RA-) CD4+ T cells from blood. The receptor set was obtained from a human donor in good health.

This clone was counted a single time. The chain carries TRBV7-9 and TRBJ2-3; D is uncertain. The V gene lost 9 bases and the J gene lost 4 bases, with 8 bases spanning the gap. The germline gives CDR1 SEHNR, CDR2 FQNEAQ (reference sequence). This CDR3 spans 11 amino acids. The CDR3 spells CASGVADTQYF. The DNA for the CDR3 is TGTGCCAGTGGCGTGGCAGATACGCAGTATTTT.

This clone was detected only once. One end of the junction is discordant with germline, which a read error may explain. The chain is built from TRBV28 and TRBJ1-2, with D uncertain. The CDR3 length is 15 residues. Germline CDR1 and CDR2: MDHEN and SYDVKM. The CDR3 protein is CASRKRAGKTYGHTF. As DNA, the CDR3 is TGTGCCAGCAGGAAAAGGGCCGGAAAGACCTATGGCCACACCTTC.

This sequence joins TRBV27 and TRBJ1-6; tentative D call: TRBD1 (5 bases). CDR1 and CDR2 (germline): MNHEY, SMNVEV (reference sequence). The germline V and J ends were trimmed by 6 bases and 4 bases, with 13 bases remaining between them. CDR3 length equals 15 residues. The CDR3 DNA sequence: TGTGCCAGCAGCCGCAGGGACGGATATAATTCACCCCTCCACTTT. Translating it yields CASSRRDGYNSPLHF.

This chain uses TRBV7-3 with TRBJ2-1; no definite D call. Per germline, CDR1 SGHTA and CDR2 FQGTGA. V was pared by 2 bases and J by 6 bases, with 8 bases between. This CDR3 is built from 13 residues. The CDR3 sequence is CASSLSNGNEQFF. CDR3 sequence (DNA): TGTGCCAGCAGCTTATCAAATGGCAATGAGCAGTTCTTC.

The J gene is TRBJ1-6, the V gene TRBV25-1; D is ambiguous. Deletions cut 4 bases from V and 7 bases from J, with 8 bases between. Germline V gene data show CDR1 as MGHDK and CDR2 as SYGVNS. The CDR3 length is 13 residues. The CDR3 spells CASSGTGNSPLHF. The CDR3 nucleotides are TGTGCCAGCAGTGGGACGGGGAATTCACCCCTCCACTTT. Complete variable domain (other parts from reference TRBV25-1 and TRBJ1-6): EADIYQTPRYLVIGTGKKITLECSQTMGHDKMYWYQQDPGMELHLIHYSYGVNSTEKGDLSSESTVSRIRTEHFPLTLESARPSHTSQYLCASSGTGNSPLHFGNGTRLTVT.

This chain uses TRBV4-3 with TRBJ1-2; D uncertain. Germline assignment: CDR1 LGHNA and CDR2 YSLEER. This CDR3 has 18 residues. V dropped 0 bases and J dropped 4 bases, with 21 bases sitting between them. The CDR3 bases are TGCGCCAGCAGCCAAGAAACCGTGGACGGGGTACGAAGCTATGGCTACACCTTC. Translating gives CASSQETVDGVRSYGYTF.

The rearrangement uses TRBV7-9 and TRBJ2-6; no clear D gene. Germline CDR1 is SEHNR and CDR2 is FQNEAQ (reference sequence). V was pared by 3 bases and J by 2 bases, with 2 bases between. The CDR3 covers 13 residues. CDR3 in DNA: TGTGCCAGCAGCTTGGCTGGGGCCAACGTCCTGACTTTC. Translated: CASSLAGANVLTF.

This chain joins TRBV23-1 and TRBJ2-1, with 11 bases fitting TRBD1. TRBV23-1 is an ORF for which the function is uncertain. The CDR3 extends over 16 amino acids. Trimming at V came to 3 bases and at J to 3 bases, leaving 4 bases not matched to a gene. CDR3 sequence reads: CASSQPGTGGYNEQFF. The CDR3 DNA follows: TGCGCCAGCAGTCAGCCCGGGACAGGGGGCTACAATGAGCAGTTCTTC.

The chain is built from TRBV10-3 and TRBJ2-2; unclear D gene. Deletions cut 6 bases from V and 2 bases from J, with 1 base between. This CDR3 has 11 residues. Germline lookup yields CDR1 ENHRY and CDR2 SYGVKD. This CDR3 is CAIRNTGELFF. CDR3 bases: TGTGCCATCAGAAACACCGGGGAGCTGTTTTTT.

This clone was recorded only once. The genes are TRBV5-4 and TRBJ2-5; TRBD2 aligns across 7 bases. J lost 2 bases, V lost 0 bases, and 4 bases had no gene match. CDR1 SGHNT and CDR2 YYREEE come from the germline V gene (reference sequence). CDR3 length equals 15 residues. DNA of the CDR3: TGTGCCAGCAGCTTGGCACTGCGGGGGCAAGAGACCCAGTACTTC. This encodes CASSLALRGQETQYF.

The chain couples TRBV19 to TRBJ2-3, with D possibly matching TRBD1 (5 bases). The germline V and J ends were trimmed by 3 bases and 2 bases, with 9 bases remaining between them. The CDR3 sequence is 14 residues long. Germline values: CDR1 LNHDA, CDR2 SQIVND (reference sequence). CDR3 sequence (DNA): TGTGCCAGTAGTATCAGGGCTTTCACAGATACGCAGTATTTT. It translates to CASSIRAFTDTQYF.

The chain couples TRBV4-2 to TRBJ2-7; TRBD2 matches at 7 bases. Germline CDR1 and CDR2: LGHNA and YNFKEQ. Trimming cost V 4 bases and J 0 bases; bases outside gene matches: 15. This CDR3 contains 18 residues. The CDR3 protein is CASSPRPGLAASSYEQYF. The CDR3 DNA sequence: TGTGCCAGCAGCCCCCGCCCGGGCCTAGCGGCGAGCTCCTACGAGCAGTACTTC.

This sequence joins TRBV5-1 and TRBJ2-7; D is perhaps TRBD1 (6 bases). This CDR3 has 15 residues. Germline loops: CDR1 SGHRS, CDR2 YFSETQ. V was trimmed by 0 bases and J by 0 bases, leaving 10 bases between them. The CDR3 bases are TGCGCCAGCAGCTTGGCAGGACAGCACTCCTACGAGCAGTACTTC. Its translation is CASSLAGQHSYEQYF.

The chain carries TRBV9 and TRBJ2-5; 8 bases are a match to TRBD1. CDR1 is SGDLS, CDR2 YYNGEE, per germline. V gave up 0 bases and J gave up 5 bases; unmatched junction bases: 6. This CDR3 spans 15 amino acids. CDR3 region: CASSVATGAVETQYF. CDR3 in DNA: TGTGCCAGCAGCGTAGCGACAGGGGCGGTGGAGACCCAGTACTTC.

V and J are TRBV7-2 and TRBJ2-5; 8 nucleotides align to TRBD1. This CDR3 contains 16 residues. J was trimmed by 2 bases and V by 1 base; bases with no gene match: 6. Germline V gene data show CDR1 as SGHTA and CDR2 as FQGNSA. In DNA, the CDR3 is TGTGCCAGCAGCTTAGGGGCAGGGGGCAGGCAAGAGACCCAGTACTTC. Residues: CASSLGAGGRQETQYF.

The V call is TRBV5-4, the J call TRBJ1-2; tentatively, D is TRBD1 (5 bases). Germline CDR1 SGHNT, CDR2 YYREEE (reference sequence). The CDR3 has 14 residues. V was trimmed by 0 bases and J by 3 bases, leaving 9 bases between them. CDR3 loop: CASSLERRDYGYTF. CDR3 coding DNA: TGTGCCAGCAGCTTGGAACGCAGGGACTATGGCTACACCTTC.

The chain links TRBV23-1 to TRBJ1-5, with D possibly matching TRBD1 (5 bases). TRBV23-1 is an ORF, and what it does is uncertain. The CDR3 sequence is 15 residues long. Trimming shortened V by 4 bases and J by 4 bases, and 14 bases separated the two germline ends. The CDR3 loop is CASSLGRAVNQPQHF. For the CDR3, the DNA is TGCGCCAGCAGTCTAGGCAGGGCCGTTAATCAGCCCCAGCATTTT.

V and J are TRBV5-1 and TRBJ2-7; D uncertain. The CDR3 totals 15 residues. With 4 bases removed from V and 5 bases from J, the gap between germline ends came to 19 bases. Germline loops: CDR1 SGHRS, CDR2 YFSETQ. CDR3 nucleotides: TGCGCCAGCAGCCCTGGCTGGCTAAAGGGTGACGAGCAGTACTTC. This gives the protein CASSPGWLKGDEQYF.

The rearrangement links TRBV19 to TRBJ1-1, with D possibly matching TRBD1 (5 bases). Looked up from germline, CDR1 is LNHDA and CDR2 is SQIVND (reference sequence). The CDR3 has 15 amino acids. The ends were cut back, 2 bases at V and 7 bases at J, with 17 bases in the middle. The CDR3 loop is CASSILHGMQGEAFF. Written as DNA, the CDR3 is TGTGCCAGTAGTATACTTCATGGGATGCAGGGTGAAGCTTTCTTT.

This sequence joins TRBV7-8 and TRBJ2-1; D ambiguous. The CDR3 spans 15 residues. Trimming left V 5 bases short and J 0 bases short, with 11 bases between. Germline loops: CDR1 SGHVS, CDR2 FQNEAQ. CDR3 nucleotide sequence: TGTGCCAGCAGCCCCGTTTGGAGCTCCTACAATGAGCAGTTCTTC. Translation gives CASSPVWSSYNEQFF.

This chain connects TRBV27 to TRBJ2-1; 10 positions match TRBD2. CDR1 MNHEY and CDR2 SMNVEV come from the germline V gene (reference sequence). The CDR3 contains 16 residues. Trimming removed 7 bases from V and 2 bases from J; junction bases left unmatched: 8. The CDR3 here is CASKSPLAGPYNEQFF. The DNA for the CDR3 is TGTGCCAGCAAGTCCCCACTAGCGGGACCCTACAATGAGCAGTTCTTC.

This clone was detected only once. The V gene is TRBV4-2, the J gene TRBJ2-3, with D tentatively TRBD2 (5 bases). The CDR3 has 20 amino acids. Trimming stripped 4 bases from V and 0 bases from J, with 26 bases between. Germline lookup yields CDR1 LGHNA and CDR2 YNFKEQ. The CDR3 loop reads CASSLKWAPAMEASTDTQYF. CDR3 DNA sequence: TGTGCCAGCAGCCTGAAATGGGCTCCCGCTATGGAGGCTAGCACAGATACGCAGTATTTT.

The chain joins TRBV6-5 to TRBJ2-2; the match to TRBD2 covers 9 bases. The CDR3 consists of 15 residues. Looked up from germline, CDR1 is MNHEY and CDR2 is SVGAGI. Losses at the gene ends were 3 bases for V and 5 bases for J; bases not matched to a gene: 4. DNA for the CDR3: TGTGCCAGCAGTTATGTAGCGGGGGTGACCGGGGAGCTGTTTTTT. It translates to CASSYVAGVTGELFF.

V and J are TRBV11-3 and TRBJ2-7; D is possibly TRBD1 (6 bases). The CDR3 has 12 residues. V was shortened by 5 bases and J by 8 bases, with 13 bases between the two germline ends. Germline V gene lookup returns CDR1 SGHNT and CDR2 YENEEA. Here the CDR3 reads CASSLRDNKQYF. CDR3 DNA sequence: TGTGCCAGCAGCCTCCGGGACAACAAGCAGTACTTC.

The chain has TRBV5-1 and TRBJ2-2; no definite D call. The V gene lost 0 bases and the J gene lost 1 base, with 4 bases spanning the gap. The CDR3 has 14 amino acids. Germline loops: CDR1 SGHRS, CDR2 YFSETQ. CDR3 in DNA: TGCGCCAGCAGCTTGGCCGAGAACACCGGGGAGCTGTTTTTT. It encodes CASSLAENTGELFF.

This CDR3 reads CASSYWAGNSPLHF. In DNA form, the CDR3 reads TGTGCCAGCAGTTACTGGGCAGGAAATTCACCCCTCCACTTT. V and J are TRBV6-5 and TRBJ1-6; no reliable D call. Germline CDR1 MNHEY, CDR2 SVGAGI. V was cut by 1 base and J by 7 bases, with 8 bases left in between. This CDR3 region has 14 residues.

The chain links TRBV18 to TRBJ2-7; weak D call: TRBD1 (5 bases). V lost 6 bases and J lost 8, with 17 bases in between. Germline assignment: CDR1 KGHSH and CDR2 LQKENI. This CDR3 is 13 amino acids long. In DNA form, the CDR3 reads TGTGCCAGCTCCCCTGAACCCTGGGGCCAGCAGTACTTC. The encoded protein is CASSPEPWGQQYF. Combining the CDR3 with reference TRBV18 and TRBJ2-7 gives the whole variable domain NAGVMQNPRHLVRRRGQEARLRCSPMKGHSHVYWYRQLPEEGLKFMVYLQKENIIDESGMPKERFSAEFPKEGPSILRIQQVVRGDSAAYFCASSPEPWGQQYFGPGTRLTVT.

The chain's CDR3 is CASSRRQGVNTEAFF. CDR3 sequence (DNA): TGTGCCAGCAGCCGAAGACAGGGGGTGAACACTGAAGCTTTCTTT. The V gene is TRBV2, the J gene TRBJ1-1; 9 bases are shared with TRBD1. Germline lookup yields CDR1 SNHLY and CDR2 FYNNEI. After removal of 6 bases from V and 0 bases from J, the junction contained 5 bases not matched to a gene. The CDR3 has 15 residues.

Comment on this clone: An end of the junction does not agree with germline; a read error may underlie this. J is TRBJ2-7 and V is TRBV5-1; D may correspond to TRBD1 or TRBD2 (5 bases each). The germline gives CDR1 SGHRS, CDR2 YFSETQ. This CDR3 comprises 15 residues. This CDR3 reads CASSLAEGIQYEQYF. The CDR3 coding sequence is TGTGCCAGCAGCTTGGCCGAGGGGATTCAGTACGAGCAGTACTTC.

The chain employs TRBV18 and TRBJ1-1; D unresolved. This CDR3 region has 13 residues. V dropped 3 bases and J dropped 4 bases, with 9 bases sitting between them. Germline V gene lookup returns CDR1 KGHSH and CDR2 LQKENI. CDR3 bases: TGTGCCAGCTCACCGGCCAGGCCCACTGAAGCTTTCTTT. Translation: CASSPARPTEAFF.

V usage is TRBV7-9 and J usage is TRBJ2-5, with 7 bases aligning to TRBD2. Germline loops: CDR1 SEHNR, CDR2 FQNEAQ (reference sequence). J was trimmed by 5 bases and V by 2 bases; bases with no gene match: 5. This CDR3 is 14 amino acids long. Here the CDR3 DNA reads TGTGCCAGCAGCTTATCCGGAGCGGGGGAGACCCAGTACTTC. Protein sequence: CASSLSGAGETQYF.

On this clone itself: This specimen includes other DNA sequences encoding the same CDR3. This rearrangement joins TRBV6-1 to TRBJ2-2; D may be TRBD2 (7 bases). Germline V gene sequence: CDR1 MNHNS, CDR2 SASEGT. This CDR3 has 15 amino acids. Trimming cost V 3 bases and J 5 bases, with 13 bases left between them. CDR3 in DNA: TGTGCCAGCAGTGAGGGGGGGCGGGGAACCGGGGAGCTGTTTTTT. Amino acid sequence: CASSEGGRGTGELFF.